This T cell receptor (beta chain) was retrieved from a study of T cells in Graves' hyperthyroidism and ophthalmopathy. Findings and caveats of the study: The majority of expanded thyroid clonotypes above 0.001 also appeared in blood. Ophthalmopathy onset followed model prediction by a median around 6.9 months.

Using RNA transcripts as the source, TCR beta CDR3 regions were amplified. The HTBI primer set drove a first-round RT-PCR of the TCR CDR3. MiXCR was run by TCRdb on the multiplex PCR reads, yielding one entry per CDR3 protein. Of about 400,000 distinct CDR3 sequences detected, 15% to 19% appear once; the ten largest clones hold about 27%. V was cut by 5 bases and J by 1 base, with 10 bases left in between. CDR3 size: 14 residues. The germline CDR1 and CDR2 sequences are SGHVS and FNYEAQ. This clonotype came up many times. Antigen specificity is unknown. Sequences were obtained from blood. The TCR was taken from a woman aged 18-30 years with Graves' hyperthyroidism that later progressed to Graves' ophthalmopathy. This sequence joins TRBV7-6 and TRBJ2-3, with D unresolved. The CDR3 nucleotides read TGTGCCAGCAGCACCAACAGAGGCACAGATACGCAGTATTTT. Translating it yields CASSTNRGTDTQYF.